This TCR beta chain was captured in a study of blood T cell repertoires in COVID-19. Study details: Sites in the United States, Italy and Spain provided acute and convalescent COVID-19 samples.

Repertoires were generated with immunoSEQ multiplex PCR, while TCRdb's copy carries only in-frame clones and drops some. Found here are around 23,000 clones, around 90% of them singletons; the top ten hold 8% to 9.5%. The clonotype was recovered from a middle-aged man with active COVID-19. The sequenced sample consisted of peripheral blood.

CDR3 region: CASSLSGELNIQYF. The CDR3 DNA reads as TGTGCCAGCAGCCTATCGGGGGAACTAAACATTCAGTACTTC. The V and J genes are TRBV7-9 and TRBJ2-4, with D perhaps matching TRBD2 (6 bases). This CDR3 has 14 amino acids. Germline CDR1 and CDR2: SEHNR and FQNEAQ (reference sequence). Trimming took off 5 bases at V and 6 bases at J, with 14 bases between the two ends.